Listed here are 18 T cell receptor beta chains from one sample, sequenced in a study of blood T cell repertoires in COVID-19. Sequencing was performed with immunoSEQ multiplex PCR; in TCRdb, only in-frame clones are kept and a portion is missing. The repertoire holds some 100,000 clones, with roughly 85% as singletons. Specimen: peripheral blood. The receptors were gathered from a woman aged 55 to 70 with acute or convalescent COVID-19.

Concerning this clone: Within the sample, other DNA sequences also encode this same CDR3. This chain connects TRBV27 to TRBJ1-6; TRBD1 matches at 7 bases. The CDR3 contains 14 residues. Looked up from germline, CDR1 is MNHEY and CDR2 is SMNVEV (reference sequence). J gave up 7 bases and V 3 bases, and 3 bases lay outside the gene matches. The CDR3 DNA follows: TGTGCCAGCAGTTTGGGACAGAAAAATTCACCCCTCCACTTT. Translation gives CASSLGQKNSPLHF.

This chain connects TRBV9 to TRBJ1-2; D gene uncertain. Germline V gives CDR1 SGDLS, CDR2 YYNGEE. The CDR3 has 17 amino acids. Between the trimmed V and J ends, which lost 3 bases and 4 bases, there was a span of 22 bases. In DNA, the CDR3 is TGTGCCAGCAGCGAAAATCCGGGATCCCCCTCGGGCTATGGCTACACCTTC. Its protein product is CASSENPGSPSGYGYTF.

The chain carries TRBV9 and TRBJ2-2, with D tentatively TRBD1 (6 bases). The CDR3 covers 17 residues. Trimming took off 4 bases at V and 6 bases at J, with 22 bases between the two ends. Germline CDR1 reads SGDLS; CDR2 reads YYNGEE. CDR3: CASSPRSGNNRAGELFF. The CDR3 bases are TGTGCCAGCAGCCCACGTAGTGGGAATAACAGGGCCGGGGAGCTGTTTTTT.

CDR3 amino acids: CASSRTGSTGELFF. The CDR3 DNA sequence: TGTGCCAGCAGCCGGACAGGGAGCACCGGGGAGCTGTTTTTT. The chain recombines TRBV5-4 with TRBJ2-2; 8 positions agree with TRBD1. The V segment lost 4 bases and the J segment 4 bases; nucleotides outside the gene matches: 3. Per the germline V gene, CDR1 is SGHNT and CDR2 is YYREEE (reference sequence). This CDR3 has 14 residues.

The chain employs TRBV29-1 and TRBJ1-5; no clear D. V lost 4 bases and J 0 bases, leaving 7 bases between the germline ends. The V gene's germline CDR1 is SQVTM and CDR2 ANQGSEA. The CDR3 runs 13 residues. CDR3 coding DNA: TGCAGCGTTGGAGGAAATAGCAATCAGCCCCAGCATTTT. This encodes CSVGGNSNQPQHF.

This chain joins TRBV18 and TRBJ2-7, with TRBD1 matching over 9 bases. The CDR3 has 18 residues. The germline V gene encodes CDR1 KGHSH and CDR2 LQKENI. Losses at the gene ends were 1 base for V and 5 bases for J; bases not matched to a gene: 15. CDR3 nucleotide sequence: TGTGCCAGCTCACCACTACCTTTAACGGGACAGGGAATCGACGAGCAGTACTTC. Translating it yields CASSPLPLTGQGIDEQYF.

This clone appeared once. The rearrangement links TRBV19 to TRBJ2-7; D not resolved. The CDR3 covers 13 residues. Germline loops: CDR1 LNHDA, CDR2 SQIVND (reference sequence). Deletions cut 4 bases from V and 4 bases from J, with 11 bases between. Here the CDR3 DNA reads TGTGCCAGTAGTACCTCCGGCGGATACGAGCAGTACTTC. As protein: CASSTSGGYEQYF.

This chain joins TRBV28 and TRBJ1-2, with D possibly being TRBD1 (5 bases). V was trimmed by 5 bases and J by 4 bases, leaving 17 bases between them. The germline gives CDR1 MDHEN, CDR2 SYDVKM. CDR3 length: 15 residues. In DNA form, the CDR3 reads TGTGCCAGCAGTATTAATTATGGACACAGCTATGGCTACACCTTC. It codes for CASSINYGHSYGYTF.

The chain uses TRBV19 and TRBJ1-2, with TRBD1 matching over 8 bases. The CDR3 is 15 residues long. Trimming removed 6 bases from V and 4 bases from J; junction bases left unmatched: 10. Germline loops: CDR1 LNHDA, CDR2 SQIVND (reference sequence). The CDR3 reads CASRPGQALFYGYTF. In DNA, the CDR3 is TGTGCCAGTAGACCGGGACAGGCCCTTTTCTATGGCTACACCTTC.

In this sample, this clone turned up many times. The chain combines TRBV9 with TRBJ1-3; D remains unclear. This CDR3 contains 13 residues. The V end lost 4 bases, the J end lost 4 bases, and 9 bases lay between the germline ends. In germline, CDR1 is SGDLS, CDR2 YYNGEE. CDR3 DNA sequence: TGTGCCAGCAGCCCCGCGGGGGGAAACACCATATATTTT. It codes for CASSPAGGNTIYF.

This clone was counted a few times. The rearrangement links TRBV6-5 to TRBJ2-1, with 7 bases identical to TRBD2. Losses at the gene ends were 2 bases for V and 7 bases for J; bases not matched to a gene: 5. The germline V gene encodes CDR1 MNHEY and CDR2 SVGAGI. The CDR3 consists of 14 residues. This chain's CDR3 is CASSYGLAANEQFF. The CDR3 DNA reads TGTGCCAGCAGTTACGGGCTAGCGGCAAATGAGCAGTTCTTC.

The rearrangement links TRBV19 to TRBJ1-2; 9 nucleotides align to TRBD1. Losses at the gene ends were 9 bases for V and 7 bases for J; bases not matched to a gene: 12. The CDR3 length is 14 residues. The germline V gene has CDR1 LNHDA and CDR2 SQIVND (reference sequence). The chain's CDR3 is CASVTKDRGFGYTF. In DNA form, the CDR3 reads TGTGCCAGCGTTACTAAGGACAGGGGTTTTGGCTACACCTTC.

V and J are TRBV28 and TRBJ2-7; the match to TRBD2 covers 11 bases. V gave up 4 bases and J gave up 2 bases; unmatched junction bases: 4. Germline-derived CDR1 and CDR2 are MDHEN and SYDVKM. The CDR3 is made up of 15 amino acids. This CDR3 is CASSSSGRTPYEQYF. The DNA for the CDR3 is TGTGCCAGCAGTTCTAGCGGGAGGACCCCCTACGAGCAGTACTTC.

The chain links TRBV28 to TRBJ2-7; D is unclear. The CDR3 covers 13 residues. Trimming removed 3 bases at V and 3 bases at J, with 9 bases between. Germline CDR1 MDHEN, CDR2 SYDVKM. The CDR3 protein is CASSFQQSYEQYF. DNA for the CDR3: TGTGCCAGCAGTTTCCAACAGAGCTACGAGCAGTACTTC.

The chain joins TRBV7-6 to TRBJ2-7, with 9 nucleotides matching TRBD2. The CDR3 has 19 residues. V lost 4 bases and J lost 3; bases outside the gene matches: 19. Germline values: CDR1 SGHVS, CDR2 FNYEAQ. The CDR3 loop is CASSSRVAGAHPEGYEQYF. DNA for the CDR3: TGTGCCAGCAGCTCCCGGGTAGCGGGGGCTCACCCCGAAGGCTACGAGCAGTACTTC.

The chain links TRBV6-5 to TRBJ2-3, with D uncertain. The CDR3 spans 11 residues. The germline CDR1 and CDR2 sequences are MNHEY and SVGAGI. V shed 6 bases and J shed 5 bases, with 6 bases lying between them. The CDR3 bases are TGTGCCAGCAGGGCTCGAGATACGCAGTATTTT. The encoded protein is CASRARDTQYF.

Here the CDR3 reads CASSSGVGELFF. The CDR3 DNA reads as TGTGCCAGCAGCTCAGGGGTCGGGGAGCTGTTTTTT. The rearrangement links TRBV5-6 to TRBJ2-2, with D maybe TRBD1 (6 bases). The CDR3 is 12 residues long. V lost 3 bases, J lost 7 bases, and 7 bases lay in between. Germline V gene lookup returns CDR1 SGHDT and CDR2 YYEEEE.

This chain joins TRBV6-5 and TRBJ2-7, with 9 bases that match TRBD1. Trimming cost V 9 bases and J 3 bases; bases outside gene matches: 9. The CDR3 is 14 amino acids. Germline V lookup: CDR1 MNHEY, CDR2 SVGAGI. As DNA, the CDR3 is TGTGCCAGTACAACCGGGACAGGGATCTACGAGCAGTACTTC. It codes for CASTTGTGIYEQYF.